The 4 T cell receptor beta chains below all came from one sample that was sequenced in a study of T cell responses to AZD1222 COVID-19 vaccine. Measured with immunoSEQ multiplex PCR; TCRdb has only the in-frame clones, and not every one. This table holds approximately 140,000 clones, roughly 88% found once. This specimen consisted of peripheral blood, obtained on day 0 of AZD1222 vaccination. The receptors were sampled from an adult in good health.

This clone was observed a single time. J is TRBJ2-4 and V is TRBV6-2 or TRBV6-3, with 9 bases that match TRBD1. Germline trimming cut 4 bases from V and 1 base from J; bases unmatched to any gene: 8. The germline V gene has CDR1 MNHEY and CDR2 SVGEGT. The CDR3 has 17 amino acids. CDR3: CASSFSRDRDAKNIQYF. DNA of the CDR3: TGTGCCAGCAGTTTCTCCCGGGACAGGGATGCCAAAAACATTCAGTACTTC.

The rearrangement links TRBV9 to TRBJ2-1, with D perhaps being TRBD1 or TRBD2 (6 bases each). Germline-derived CDR1 and CDR2 are SGDLS and YYNGEE. The length of the CDR3 is 14 residues. V was clipped by 0 bases and J by 8 bases, with 12 bases between them. For the CDR3, the DNA is TGTGCCAGCAGCGTAGTGGGGAGGACAGATGAGCAGTTCTTC. Its translation is CASSVVGRTDEQFF.

V usage is TRBV6-2 or TRBV6-3 and J usage is TRBJ1-1; D is unresolved. With 4 bases removed from V and 0 bases from J, the gap between germline ends came to 6 bases. The CDR3 loop spans 13 amino acids. CDR1 and CDR2 from the germline V gene are MNHEY and SVGEGT. The CDR3 sequence is CASSFRMNTEAFF. The CDR3, as DNA: TGTGCCAGCAGTTTTCGGATGAACACTGAAGCTTTCTTT.

The gene calls are TRBV18 and TRBJ2-3; 16 nucleotides match TRBD2. This CDR3 region has 18 residues. Losses at the gene ends were 0 bases for V and 6 bases for J; bases not matched to a gene: 6. Germline CDR1 reads KGHSH; CDR2 reads LQKENI. The CDR3 spells CASSPPGLAGGPRDTQYF. The DNA for the CDR3 is TGTGCCAGCTCACCACCGGGACTAGCGGGGGGGCCGAGGGATACGCAGTATTTT.